The 27 T cell receptor beta chains in this list originate from one sample, sequenced in a study of PD-L1 blockade in urothelial cancer. Time point of the sample: peripheral blood 6 weeks after treatment start. This table comes from immunoSEQ multiplex PCR, and its TCRdb copy is limited to in-frame clones, with some not included. This sample has more than 90,000 clones; over 80% occur once, and the top ten carry around 8.1%. The sequences come from PBMCs, collected around atezolizumab (anti-PD-L1) treatment. The receptors here all came from a man aged 65 to 85 with urothelial cancer.

The chain combines TRBV5-1 with TRBJ1-1; tentatively, D is TRBD1 (6 bases). CDR1 and CDR2 (germline): SGHRS, YFSETQ. The CDR3 has 13 residues. Trimming stripped 3 bases from V and 4 bases from J, with 10 bases between. Here the CDR3 DNA reads TGCGCCAGCAGCTATCAGGGGACCACTGAAGCTTTCTTT. It translates to CASSYQGTTEAFF.

The chain combines TRBV10-3 with TRBJ1-6; 11 positions match TRBD1. Germline assignment: CDR1 ENHRY and CDR2 SYGVKD. The V and J ends lost 5 bases and 7 bases, in that order; junction bases with no gene match: 1. The CDR3 has 14 residues. CDR3 coding DNA: TGTGCCATCAGTCGGGACAGGGGGAATTCACCCCTCCACTTT. It codes for CAISRDRGNSPLHF.

This sequence joins TRBV2 and TRBJ2-5; TRBD1 might be the D (6 bases). The germline CDR1 and CDR2 sequences are SNHLY and FYNNEI. V dropped 8 bases and J dropped 3 bases, with 13 bases sitting between them. The CDR3 runs 13 residues. This chain's CDR3 is CASYRETKETQYF. The CDR3 DNA reads as TGTGCCAGCTACAGGGAAACGAAAGAGACCCAGTACTTC.

The chain uses TRBV6-4 and TRBJ1-2; D not resolved. The CDR3 is 12 amino acids. Trimming took off 2 bases at V and 7 bases at J, with 8 bases between the two ends. Germline lookup yields CDR1 MRHNA and CDR2 SNTAGT. The CDR3: CASSDGSGGYTF. The CDR3 coding sequence is TGTGCCAGCAGTGACGGCAGCGGTGGCTACACCTTC.

This clone was counted a few times. The rearrangement joins TRBV11-2 to TRBJ2-7, with D perhaps TRBD2 (5 bases). CDR3 length: 14 amino acids. Trimming cost V 7 bases and J 0 bases, with 13 bases left between them. The V gene's germline CDR1 is SGHAT and CDR2 FQNNGV. The CDR3 bases are TGTGCCAGCAAGAGCGGAGCCAGCTCCTACGAGCAGTACTTC. Translated, it gives CASKSGASSYEQYF.

V usage is TRBV7-9 and J usage is TRBJ1-6, with 10 bases matching TRBD1. V shed 5 bases, J shed 7 bases, and the junction held 11 bases outside the gene matches. Germline V gene data show CDR1 as SEHNR and CDR2 as FQNEAQ (reference sequence). The CDR3 totals 17 residues. The DNA for the CDR3 is TGTGCCAGCAGCCCAAATTGGGACAGGGGAAAAAATTCACCCCTCCACTTT. It codes for CASSPNWDRGKNSPLHF.

The chain carries TRBV7-2 and TRBJ2-2; 10 nucleotides align to TRBD2. CDR1 and CDR2 from the germline V gene are SGHTA and FQGNSA. This CDR3 comprises 18 residues. V lost 1 base, J lost 3 bases, and 8 bases stayed unmatched. The CDR3 reads CASSLVLAGDEDTGELFF. DNA of the CDR3: TGTGCCAGCAGCTTAGTGCTAGCGGGAGATGAAGACACCGGGGAGCTGTTTTTT.

The rearrangement links TRBV11-3 to TRBJ2-1; TRBD1 is a possible D gene (5 bases). The ends were cut back, 4 bases at V and 7 bases at J, with 14 bases in the middle. The CDR3 has 14 amino acids. The germline CDR1 and CDR2 sequences are SGHNT and YENEEA. The CDR3 spells CASSSSPAGNEQFF. In nucleotides, the CDR3 is TGTGCCAGCAGCTCCAGCCCGGCAGGGAATGAGCAGTTCTTC.

Only a few counts were recorded for this clone. V gene TRBV6-4 combines with J gene TRBJ2-1; 11 bases map to TRBD2. CDR3 length: 15 amino acids. The V and J ends lost 0 bases and 6 bases, in that order; junction bases with no gene match: 1. Per the germline V gene, CDR1 is MRHNA and CDR2 is SNTAGT. CDR3 coding DNA: TGTGCCAGCAGTGACTCTAGCGGGGGGGCCAATGAGCAGTTCTTC. This sequence encodes CASSDSSGGANEQFF.

This clone was picked up one time. V and J are TRBV16 and TRBJ2-3, with no clear D. The CDR3 consists of 13 residues. The V end lost 4 bases, the J end lost 4 bases, and 9 bases lay between the germline ends. Germline assignment: CDR1 KGHSY and CDR2 FQNENV. The CDR3 spells CASSLFEADTQYF. The CDR3 region has the DNA TGTGCCAGCAGCCTATTCGAGGCAGATACGCAGTATTTT.

CDR3 nucleotide sequence: TGTGCCAGCTCACCAGGGACAGCTCTCTCTGGAAACACCATATATTTT. Translated: CASSPGTALSGNTIYF. The V gene is TRBV18, the J gene TRBJ1-3, with 7 positions matching TRBD1. Germline lookup yields CDR1 KGHSH and CDR2 LQKENI. After removal of 2 bases from V and 0 bases from J, the junction contained 4 bases not matched to a gene. The CDR3 has 16 residues.

This chain links TRBV2 with TRBJ1-2; D may be TRBD1 (6 bases). The CDR3 length is 12 residues. CDR1 and CDR2 from the germline V gene are SNHLY and FYNNEI. Trimming left V 3 bases short and J 8 bases short, with 10 bases between. As DNA, the CDR3 is TGTGCCAGCAGTGATAACAGGGAAGGCTACACCTTC. This sequence encodes CASSDNREGYTF.

The chain employs TRBV11-3 and TRBJ2-7, with 9 bases aligning to TRBD1. This CDR3 contains 14 residues. V shed 4 bases and J 3 bases; nucleotides not matched to a gene: 4. Germline V gives CDR1 SGHNT, CDR2 YENEEA. The CDR3 DNA reads as TGTGCCAGCAGCTCAAGACAGGGGGGCTACGAGCAGTACTTC. Its protein product is CASSSRQGGYEQYF.

The V gene is TRBV7-9, the J gene TRBJ2-1; perhaps TRBD2 as D (6 bases). The CDR3 extends over 13 amino acids. Germline V CDR1 and CDR2: SEHNR, FQNEAQ (reference sequence). The V end lost 5 bases, the J end lost 4 bases, and 9 bases lay between the germline ends. The CDR3 reads CASSLGTYNEQFF. The CDR3 DNA reads as TGTGCCAGCAGCCTCGGGACTTACAATGAGCAGTTCTTC.

The V and J genes are TRBV10-3 and TRBJ2-7; TRBD2 aligns across 14 bases. Germline assignment: CDR1 ENHRY and CDR2 SYGVKD. The CDR3 length is 18 residues. V dropped 5 bases and J dropped 5; count of bases not matched to a gene: 14. CDR3 protein: CAISQTSMGLAGANEQYF. For the CDR3, the DNA is TGTGCCATCAGTCAGACAAGCATGGGACTAGCGGGAGCCAACGAGCAGTACTTC.

The genes are TRBV5-4 and TRBJ1-6; a possible D gene is TRBD1 (6 bases). With 4 bases removed from V and 4 bases from J, the gap between germline ends came to 15 bases. This CDR3 comprises 16 residues. CDR1 and CDR2 (germline): SGHNT, YYREEE (reference sequence). CDR3: CASSPTADRYNSPLHF. The CDR3, as DNA: TGTGCCAGCAGCCCGACCGCTGACAGGTATAATTCACCCCTCCACTTT.

The CDR3 protein is CSVERGAGAKETQYF. As DNA, the CDR3 is TGCAGCGTTGAAAGGGGGGCGGGGGCCAAAGAGACCCAGTACTTC. This sequence joins TRBV29-1 and TRBJ2-5; TRBD2 is a possible D gene (7 bases). With 2 bases removed from V and 3 bases from J, the gap between germline ends came to 16 bases. CDR3 length: 15 residues. CDR1 and CDR2 from the germline V gene are SQVTM and ANQGSEA.

The rearrangement joins TRBV5-6 to TRBJ1-1; 7 bases are shared with TRBD1. V lost 4 bases and J lost 0; bases outside the gene matches: 9. CDR3 length equals 16 residues. CDR1 SGHDT and CDR2 YYEEEE come from the germline V gene. The CDR3 region is CASSQGVTGMNTEAFF. The CDR3 bases are TGTGCCAGCAGCCAGGGGGTAACAGGGATGAACACTGAAGCTTTCTTT. Supplemented by reference TRBV5-6 and TRBJ1-1, the full variable domain reads DAGVTQSPTHLIKTRGQQVTLRCSPKSGHDTVSWYQQALGQGPQFIFQYYEEEERQRGNFPDRFSGHQFPNYSSELNVNALLLGDSALYLCASSQGVTGMNTEAFFGQGTRLTVV.

The rearrangement uses TRBV11-2 and TRBJ2-1; 7 bases map to TRBD2. Trimming cost V 4 bases and J 9 bases; bases outside gene matches: 12. The CDR3 consists of 15 residues. Per germline, CDR1 SGHAT and CDR2 FQNNGV. The CDR3 bases are TGTGCCAGCAGCTCCTTGCGGGGAGGGCCAGGTGAGCAGTTCTTC. As protein: CASSSLRGGPGEQFF.

The chain combines TRBV25-1 with TRBJ2-7; tentative D call: TRBD1 (6 bases). The V end lost 10 bases, the J end lost 0 bases, and 13 bases lay between the germline ends. The CDR3 covers 13 residues. Germline values: CDR1 MGHDK, CDR2 SYGVNS. DNA of the CDR3: TGTGCCACTTGGGACACCCTCTCCTACGAGCAGTACTTC. This translates into CATWDTLSYEQYF.

The chain is built from TRBV27 and TRBJ2-3, with 7 bases that match TRBD1. CDR1 and CDR2 from the germline V gene are MNHEY and SMNVEV (reference sequence). The V segment lost 3 bases and the J segment 5 bases; nucleotides outside the gene matches: 8. The CDR3 is 15 amino acids. CDR3 region: CASSFKGAEGDTQYF. CDR3 sequence (DNA): TGTGCCAGCAGTTTTAAGGGGGCCGAAGGAGATACGCAGTATTTT.

The chain has TRBV5-1 and TRBJ1-4; 9 nucleotides line up with TRBD1. The germline CDR1 and CDR2 sequences are SGHRS and YFSETQ. Trimming cost V 2 bases and J 7 bases; bases outside gene matches: 3. The CDR3 is made up of 14 amino acids. This CDR3 reads CASSFRDRAEKLFF. The DNA of the CDR3 is TGCGCCAGCAGCTTCCGGGACAGGGCTGAAAAACTGTTTTTT.

V and J are TRBV15 and TRBJ2-1; 9 positions match TRBD2. Germline assignment: CDR1 LNHNV and CDR2 YYDKDF (reference sequence). Trimming took 4 bases from V and 6 from J; bases not matched to a gene: 10. The CDR3 runs to 16 residues. The CDR3 coding sequence is TGTGCCACCAGCACTAGGGCGGGAGGGCCCCGCAATGAGCAGTTCTTC. Residues: CATSTRAGGPRNEQFF.

As for this clone: Other nucleotide sequences in the sample specify the same CDR3. This chain connects TRBV5-4 to TRBJ2-5; D unclear. Germline V gene sequence: CDR1 SGHNT, CDR2 YYREEE (reference sequence). Deletions cut 3 bases from V and 5 bases from J, with 5 bases between. The CDR3 extends over 11 amino acids. CDR3 protein: CASSSRETQYF. The DNA for the CDR3 is TGTGCCAGCAGCTCCCGGGAGACCCAGTACTTC.

This clone appeared a few times. The rearrangement links TRBV7-8 to TRBJ2-7, with D perhaps TRBD1 (5 bases). Germline CDR1 is SGHVS and CDR2 is FQNEAQ. The CDR3 extends over 13 amino acids. V was shortened by 3 bases and J by 7 bases, with 13 bases between the two germline ends. CDR3 bases: TGTGCCAGCAGCTTCCGTGGGGCGGTAGAGCAGTACTTC. Protein product: CASSFRGAVEQYF.

Here the CDR3 DNA reads TGTGCCAGCAGTCGCAGGGAAGAGACCCAGTACTTC. Protein sequence: CASSRREETQYF. This chain connects TRBV6-1 to TRBJ2-5; possible D gene TRBD1, 5 bases. The CDR3 sequence is 12 residues long. V dropped 5 bases and J dropped 3 bases, with 7 bases sitting between them. Germline V lookup: CDR1 MNHNS, CDR2 SASEGT.

The V call is TRBV5-5, the J call TRBJ1-6; D not certain. The CDR3 is 13 amino acids. Trimming stripped 0 bases from V and 7 bases from J, with 5 bases between. Germline V gives CDR1 SGHKS, CDR2 YYEKEE (reference sequence). This CDR3 is CASSLVANSPLHF. CDR3 nucleotide sequence: TGTGCCAGCAGCTTGGTGGCAAATTCACCCCTCCACTTT.